Following are 30 T cell receptor beta chains from one sample sequenced in a study of cytomegalovirus exposure and HLA in healthy donors. The PCR ran on 60 Vbeta and 13 Jbeta primers. Only in-frame clones appear in the TCRdb table, and some are missing; sequencing was by immunoSEQ multiplex PCR. The table shows 85,000 to 110,000 clones, with 66% occurring only once. Material: PBMCs. Source of these receptors: a woman aged 45-65 years in good health and CMV-seronegative.

V usage is TRBV11-2 and J usage is TRBJ2-7; possible D gene TRBD2, 6 bases. Germline V gene lookup returns CDR1 SGHAT and CDR2 FQNNGV. The CDR3 is 15 residues long. V was cut by 3 bases and J by 1 base, with 13 bases left in between. DNA for the CDR3: TGTGCCAGCAGCTTTAGCGAGGGAGGATCCTACGAGCAGTACTTC. Protein: CASSFSEGGSYEQYF.

The V call is TRBV5-4, the J call TRBJ1-4; possible D gene TRBD1, 5 bases. Trimming removed 3 bases from V and 4 bases from J, with 10 bases in between. Germline assignment: CDR1 SGHNT and CDR2 YYREEE (reference sequence). CDR3 length: 14 residues. Here the CDR3 reads CASSSRGINEKLFF. Here the CDR3 DNA reads TGTGCCAGCAGCTCGCGGGGCATTAATGAAAAACTGTTTTTT.

The J gene is TRBJ2-7, the V gene TRBV10-1; 7 nucleotides align to TRBD1. Germline CDR1 is WNHNN and CDR2 is SYGVQD (reference sequence). With V trimmed by 3 bases and J by 6 bases, 11 bases remained unmatched. The CDR3 contains 15 residues. CDR3 sequence: CASSDAMGQRGEQYF. As DNA, the CDR3 is TGCGCCAGCAGTGACGCCATGGGACAGAGGGGCGAGCAGTACTTC.

This sequence joins TRBV4-2 and TRBJ2-7; D remains ambiguous. This CDR3 spans 13 amino acids. Germline CDR1 and CDR2: LGHNA and YNFKEQ. V was pared by 0 bases and J by 1 base, with 4 bases between. CDR3 coding DNA: TGTGCCAGCAGCCAAGATTCATCCTACGAGCAGTACTTC. This sequence encodes CASSQDSSYEQYF.

The chain recombines TRBV27 with TRBJ2-7, with D perhaps matching TRBD1 (6 bases). Germline CDR1 reads MNHEY; CDR2 reads SMNVEV (reference sequence). Trimming pared 2 bases from V and 2 bases from J, leaving 19 bases between. This CDR3 spans 17 amino acids. The CDR3 DNA follows: TGTGCCAGCAGTTTAGAGGGGGAACAGGGCATCCCCTACGAGCAGTACTTC. Its translation: CASSLEGEQGIPYEQYF.

Only a few counts were recorded for this clone. The chain has TRBV5-1 and TRBJ2-5; 11 positions agree with TRBD2. After removal of 0 bases from V and 5 bases from J, the junction contained 6 bases not matched to a gene. Germline V gives CDR1 SGHRS, CDR2 YFSETQ. This CDR3 contains 16 residues. CDR3 coding DNA: TGCGCCAGCAGCTTGGTGGCTAGCGGGGGGCAGGAGACCCAGTACTTC. Protein sequence: CASSLVASGGQETQYF.

This clone was detected a few times. The V and J genes are TRBV2 and TRBJ1-4, with TRBD1 matching over 7 bases. The ends lost 7 bases at V and 6 bases at J; junction bases unmatched: 11. CDR3 length: 15 residues. CDR1 is SNHLY and CDR2 is FYNNEI in the germline V gene. CDR3 nucleotides: TGTGCCAGCATAAACTCCGCAGACAGGGATGAAAAACTGTTTTTT. The encoded protein is CASINSADRDEKLFF.

The V call is TRBV12-5, the J call TRBJ1-1; 7 positions match TRBD1. J lost 0 bases, V lost 0 bases, and 4 bases had no gene match. The CDR3 consists of 16 residues. CDR1 is LGHNT, CDR2 FRNRAP, per germline. The CDR3, as DNA: TGTGCTAGTGGTTTGGTAAGGGACAGCATGAACACTGAAGCTTTCTTT. Translation gives CASGLVRDSMNTEAFF.

In this sample, this clone turned up once. The V gene is TRBV5-1, the J gene TRBJ2-7; D is possibly TRBD2 (5 bases). This CDR3 has 17 amino acids. Trimming took 3 bases from V and 5 from J, leaving 24 bases between them. CDR1 SGHRS and CDR2 YFSETQ come from the germline V gene. This CDR3 is CASSSNVLDSMVHEQYF. The CDR3 bases are TGCGCCAGCAGCTCCAATGTTTTGGACTCCATGGTCCACGAGCAGTACTTC.

The V and J genes are TRBV11-3 and TRBJ2-5, with no clear D. Trimming stripped 5 bases from V and 5 bases from J, with 9 bases between. The germline gives CDR1 SGHNT, CDR2 YENEEA. The CDR3 is 12 amino acids. CDR3 coding DNA: TGTGCCAGCAGCCCCGAAGCTGAGACCCAGTACTTC. It codes for CASSPEAETQYF.

This clone has a single count. The chain combines TRBV30 with TRBJ2-2, with D possibly being TRBD1 (6 bases). CDR1 and CDR2 (germline): GTSNPN, SVGIG (reference sequence). The CDR3 has 14 residues. V was shortened by 2 bases and J by 4 bases, with 11 bases between the two germline ends. This CDR3 reads CAWSKGVGTGELFF. The CDR3 coding sequence is TGTGCCTGGAGTAAGGGGGTCGGCACCGGGGAGCTGTTTTTT.

The rearrangement uses TRBV6-6 and TRBJ2-7, with TRBD1 as a possible D gene (6 bases). The germline gives CDR1 MNHNY, CDR2 SVGAGI (reference sequence). V was clipped by 8 bases and J by 10 bases, with 18 bases between them. This CDR3 is 12 amino acids long. CDR3 amino acids: CASRQGGSPQYF. The CDR3 DNA is TGTGCCAGCCGCCAAGGGGGATCCCCCCAGTACTTC.

This chain uses TRBV4-3 with TRBJ2-1, with 8 bases lining up with TRBD2. Germline trimming cut 0 bases from V and 5 bases from J; bases unmatched to any gene: 6. This CDR3 contains 16 residues. The germline CDR1 and CDR2 sequences are LGHNA and YSLEER. In DNA, the CDR3 is TGCGCCAGCAGCCAAGACGGGACTAGAGAAGACAATGAGCAGTTCTTC. Protein: CASSQDGTREDNEQFF.

This clone occurred once. This sequence joins TRBV27 and TRBJ1-4, with 8 bases aligning to TRBD1. CDR3 length equals 15 residues. Germline assignment: CDR1 MNHEY and CDR2 SMNVEV (reference sequence). Trimming took 5 bases from V and 8 from J; bases not matched to a gene: 10. CDR3 loop: CASSPRTGNQEKLFF. The CDR3 coding sequence is TGTGCCAGCAGTCCTAGGACAGGGAACCAAGAAAAACTGTTTTTT.

J is TRBJ2-5 and V is TRBV5-1; 10 bases are shared with TRBD2. The CDR3 contains 15 residues. With 3 bases clipped from V and 2 bases from J, the junction kept 4 bases outside the gene matches. Per the germline V gene, CDR1 is SGHRS and CDR2 is YFSETQ. In DNA form, the CDR3 reads TGCGCCAGCAGCTACCGGACTAGCGGTCAAGAGACCCAGTACTTC. Protein: CASSYRTSGQETQYF.

This clone was seen only once. The V gene is TRBV7-8, the J gene TRBJ2-7; possibly TRBD1 for D (6 bases). The CDR3 consists of 16 residues. Germline V gene sequence: CDR1 SGHVS, CDR2 FQNEAQ. V lost 5 bases and J lost 0, with 17 bases in between. The CDR3 DNA reads TGTGCCAGCAGCCACACAACAGGGCCGAGCTCCTACGAGCAGTACTTC. The encoded protein is CASSHTTGPSSYEQYF.

V usage is TRBV5-6 and J usage is TRBJ2-7; 12 nucleotides agree with TRBD2. This CDR3 has 17 residues. Germline V lookup: CDR1 SGHDT, CDR2 YYEEEE. Trimming took 2 bases from V and 2 from J; bases not matched to a gene: 8. The CDR3 nucleotides read TGTGCCAGCAGCTTTATCCTAGCGGGAGGGCCTGCCTACGAGCAGTACTTC. Translation gives CASSFILAGGPAYEQYF.

The chain has TRBV11-2 and TRBJ2-7; maybe TRBD1 (6 bases). Germline CDR1 reads SGHAT; CDR2 reads FQNNGV. The V gene lost 5 bases and the J gene lost 1 base, with 15 bases spanning the gap. The CDR3 contains 15 residues. CDR3 in amino acids: CASSVTGQPSYEQYF. CDR3 DNA: TGTGCCAGCAGCGTTACCGGACAGCCATCCTACGAGCAGTACTTC.

This clone was seen a few times. The chain carries TRBV5-1 and TRBJ2-5, with 7 bases aligning to TRBD2. With 0 bases clipped from V and 3 bases from J, the junction kept 2 bases outside the gene matches. This CDR3 is built from 14 residues. Germline V CDR1 and CDR2: SGHRS, YFSETQ. CDR3: CASSLVAGEETQYF. The CDR3 DNA is TGCGCCAGCAGCTTGGTTGCGGGAGAAGAGACCCAGTACTTC.

As to this clone: Other DNA sequences in the same sample also yield this CDR3. The chain carries TRBV18 and TRBJ1-2; 8 bases agree with TRBD1. The germline gives CDR1 KGHSH, CDR2 LQKENI. V was pared by 3 bases and J by 5 bases, with 2 bases of the junction left unmatched. The CDR3 runs to 13 residues. Written as DNA, the CDR3 is TGTGCCAGCTCACCGGACAGGGAATATGGCTACACCTTC. Amino acid sequence: CASSPDREYGYTF.

In this sample, this clone turned up once. The rearrangement links TRBV28 to TRBJ1-5; 8 nucleotides agree with TRBD1. This CDR3 contains 13 residues. The ends lost 6 bases at V and 9 bases at J; junction bases unmatched: 7. CDR1 and CDR2 (germline): MDHEN, SYDVKM. The CDR3 reads CASRGQGLMPQHF. Written as DNA, the CDR3 is TGTGCCAGCAGAGGACAGGGCCTGATGCCCCAGCATTTT. Filled out from reference TRBV28 and TRBJ1-5, the complete variable domain reads DVKVTQSSRYLVKRTGEKVFLECVQDMDHENMFWYRQDPGLGLRLIYFSYDVKMKEKGDIPEGYSVSREKKERFSLILESASTNQTSMYLCASRGQGLMPQHFGDGTRLSIL.

The genes are TRBV7-9 and TRBJ2-3, with TRBD2 identical over 7 bases. The trim removed 3 bases at V and 1 base at J, leaving 4 bases unmatched. The CDR3 sequence is 15 residues long. Germline V CDR1 and CDR2: SEHNR, FQNEAQ (reference sequence). DNA for the CDR3: TGTGCCAGCAGCTTCCTCAGCGGGGGCACAGATACGCAGTATTTT. Its protein product is CASSFLSGGTDTQYF.

This chain links TRBV4-1 with TRBJ2-2; TRBD2 aligns across 9 bases. Trimming removed 1 base from V and 9 bases from J; junction bases left unmatched: 6. The CDR3 contains 15 residues. Germline lookup yields CDR1 MGHRA and CDR2 YSYEKL. CDR3 sequence: CASSQGLAEGRELFF. For the CDR3, the DNA is TGCGCCAGCAGCCAAGGACTAGCGGAGGGTCGGGAGCTGTTTTTT.

The gene calls are TRBV29-1 and TRBJ2-5; D may be TRBD1 (5 bases). The ends were cut back, 3 bases at V and 2 bases at J, with 13 bases in the middle. The CDR3 totals 14 residues. Germline CDR1 and CDR2: SQVTM and ANQGSEA. The CDR3 loop reads CSVDFGRDQETQYF. The CDR3 nucleotides are TGCAGCGTTGACTTCGGCAGGGATCAAGAGACCCAGTACTTC.

The V and J genes are TRBV4-1 and TRBJ1-5; D ambiguous. The CDR3 is made up of 19 amino acids. CDR1 is MGHRA and CDR2 is YSYEKL in the germline V gene. With 0 bases removed from V and 2 bases from J, the gap between germline ends came to 20 bases. The CDR3 region has the DNA TGCGCCAGCAGCCAAGATCTTGGTGTTGGGCGGGTGGGCAATCAGCCCCAGCATTTT. Protein product: CASSQDLGVGRVGNQPQHF.

The V and J genes are TRBV5-4 and TRBJ1-6, with D unclear. The germline V gene encodes CDR1 SGHNT and CDR2 YYREEE (reference sequence). Trimming removed 3 bases from V and 0 bases from J, with 13 bases in between. The CDR3 is made up of 17 amino acids. The CDR3 sequence: CASSSKTSGSYNSPLHF. CDR3 nucleotide sequence: TGTGCCAGCAGCTCCAAGACAAGCGGCTCCTATAATTCACCCCTCCACTTT.

The gene calls are TRBV7-9 and TRBJ2-7; 8 bases match TRBD2. This CDR3 is built from 14 residues. Germline V gene lookup returns CDR1 SEHNR and CDR2 FQNEAQ (reference sequence). Trimming at V came to 5 bases and at J to 2 bases, leaving 5 bases not matched to a gene. CDR3 in amino acids: CASSLSGVPYEQYF. CDR3 in DNA: TGTGCCAGCAGCCTTAGCGGGGTCCCCTACGAGCAGTACTTC.

The chain is built from TRBV19 and TRBJ2-3, with 8 bases matching TRBD2. This CDR3 region has 15 residues. V gave up 4 bases and J gave up 3 bases; unmatched junction bases: 6. Germline V CDR1 and CDR2: LNHDA, SQIVND (reference sequence). CDR3 in amino acids: CASSRIAGQTDTQYF. The DNA for the CDR3 is TGTGCCAGTAGTAGAATAGCGGGACAAACAGATACGCAGTATTTT.

The chain employs TRBV6-1 and TRBJ2-5, with D perhaps matching TRBD1 (5 bases). V lost 4 bases to trimming and J lost 4 bases, with 10 bases between them. The CDR3 covers 13 residues. CDR1 is MNHNS, CDR2 SASEGT, per germline. CDR3 protein: CASSVQETETQYF. The CDR3 DNA is TGTGCCAGCAGTGTACAGGAGACAGAGACCCAGTACTTC.

The rearrangement joins TRBV19 to TRBJ1-3; D call uncertain. The CDR3 runs to 13 residues. The germline gives CDR1 LNHDA, CDR2 SQIVND (reference sequence). V was trimmed by 6 bases and J by 2 bases, leaving 8 bases between them. The CDR3 loop is CASRPGTGNTIYF. Written as DNA, the CDR3 is TGTGCCAGTAGACCAGGAACTGGAAACACCATATATTTT.